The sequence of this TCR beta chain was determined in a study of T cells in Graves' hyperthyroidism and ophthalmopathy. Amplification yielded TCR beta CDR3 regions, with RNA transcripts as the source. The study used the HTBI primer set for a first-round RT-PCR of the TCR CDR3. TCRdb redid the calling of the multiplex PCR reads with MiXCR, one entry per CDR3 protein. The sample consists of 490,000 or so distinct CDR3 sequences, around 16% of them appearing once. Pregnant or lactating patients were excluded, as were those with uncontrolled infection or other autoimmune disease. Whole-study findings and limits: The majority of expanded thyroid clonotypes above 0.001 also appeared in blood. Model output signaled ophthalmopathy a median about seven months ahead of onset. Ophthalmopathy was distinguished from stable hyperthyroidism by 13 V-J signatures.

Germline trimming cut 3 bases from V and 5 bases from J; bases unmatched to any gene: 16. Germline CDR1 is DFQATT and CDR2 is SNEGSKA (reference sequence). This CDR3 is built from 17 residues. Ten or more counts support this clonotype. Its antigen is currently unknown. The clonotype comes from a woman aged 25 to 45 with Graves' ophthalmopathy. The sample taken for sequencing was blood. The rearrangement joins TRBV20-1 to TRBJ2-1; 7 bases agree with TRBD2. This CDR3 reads CSARVSGSVLGDNEQFF. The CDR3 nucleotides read TGCAGTGCTAGGGTTAGCGGGTCGGTCCTAGGGGACAATGAGCAGTTCTTC.